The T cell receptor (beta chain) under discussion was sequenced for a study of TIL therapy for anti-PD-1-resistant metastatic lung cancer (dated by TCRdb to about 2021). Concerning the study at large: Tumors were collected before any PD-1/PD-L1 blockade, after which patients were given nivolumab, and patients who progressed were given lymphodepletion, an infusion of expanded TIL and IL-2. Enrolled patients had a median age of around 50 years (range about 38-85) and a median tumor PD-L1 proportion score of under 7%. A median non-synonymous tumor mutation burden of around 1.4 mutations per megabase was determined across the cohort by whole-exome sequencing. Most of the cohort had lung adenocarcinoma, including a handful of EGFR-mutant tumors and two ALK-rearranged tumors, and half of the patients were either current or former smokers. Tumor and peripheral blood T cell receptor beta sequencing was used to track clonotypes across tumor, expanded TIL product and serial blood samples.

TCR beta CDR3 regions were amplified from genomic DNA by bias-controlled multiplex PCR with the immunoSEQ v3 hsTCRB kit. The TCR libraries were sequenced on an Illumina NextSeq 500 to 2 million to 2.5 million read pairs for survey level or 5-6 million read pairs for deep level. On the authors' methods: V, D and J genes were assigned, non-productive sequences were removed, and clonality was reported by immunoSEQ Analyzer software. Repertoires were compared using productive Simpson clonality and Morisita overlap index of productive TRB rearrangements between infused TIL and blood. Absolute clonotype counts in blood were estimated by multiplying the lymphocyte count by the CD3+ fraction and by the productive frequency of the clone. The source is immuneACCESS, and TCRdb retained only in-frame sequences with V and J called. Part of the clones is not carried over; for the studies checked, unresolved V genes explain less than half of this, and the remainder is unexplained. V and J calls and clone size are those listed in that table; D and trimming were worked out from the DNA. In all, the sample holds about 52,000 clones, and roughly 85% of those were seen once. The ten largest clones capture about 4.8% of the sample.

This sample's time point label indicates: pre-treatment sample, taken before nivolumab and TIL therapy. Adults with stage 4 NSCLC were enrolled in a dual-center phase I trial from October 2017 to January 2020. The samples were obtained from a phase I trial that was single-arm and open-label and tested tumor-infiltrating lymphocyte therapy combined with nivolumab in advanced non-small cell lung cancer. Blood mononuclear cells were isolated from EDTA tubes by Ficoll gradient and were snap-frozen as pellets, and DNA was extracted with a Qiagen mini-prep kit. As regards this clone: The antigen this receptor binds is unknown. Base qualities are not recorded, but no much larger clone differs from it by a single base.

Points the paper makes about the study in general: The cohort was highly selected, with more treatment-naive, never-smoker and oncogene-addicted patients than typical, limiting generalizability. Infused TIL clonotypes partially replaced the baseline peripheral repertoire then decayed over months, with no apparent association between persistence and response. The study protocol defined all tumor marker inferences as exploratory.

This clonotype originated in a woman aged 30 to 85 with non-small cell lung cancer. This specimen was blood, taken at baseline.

The nucleotides read TGTGCCAGCAGCGGGAGTCCCGGAATCGACACGCGACCACATACGCAGTATTTT. Its coded protein is CASSGSPGIDTRPHTQYF. This receptor chain uses TRBV25-1 and TRBJ2-3; TRBD2 is possibly the D segment (6 matching bases). The trim is 6 bases for V and 7 bases for J, with a gap of 29 bases between the germline ends. The CDR1 and CDR2 encoded by the germline V gene are MGHDK and SYGVNS. Including the terminal cysteine and phenylalanine, the CDR3 comprises 18 residues. Only CDR3 DNA is held: 54 bases, read in frame from base 1.